These 19 T cell receptor beta chains originate from one sample sequenced in a study of regulatory T cells in long-lasting Graves disease. Time point described: newly diagnosed GD, antithyroid drugs for less than 3 months. PBMC-derived RNA was used for the TCR library. CDR3-region Arm-PCR and iRepertoire HTBI primers produced the TCR beta libraries. TCRdb used MiXCR to reprocess the multiplex PCR reads, holding one entry per CDR3 protein. This sample has 250,000 or so distinct CDR3 sequences, with under 20% found just once. In addition, the sample was reused for a study of T cells in Graves' hyperthyroidism and ophthalmopathy.

The sequencing here drew on peripheral blood mononuclear cells (PBMCs), taken at new diagnosis, from a patient treated with antithyroid drugs. The receptors were sampled from a woman in her 30s with Graves disease.

In its sample, this clonotype was seen many times. The V and J genes are TRBV29-1 and TRBJ2-2, with 7 bases lining up with TRBD2. V shed 5 bases, J shed 7 bases, and the junction held 1 base outside the gene matches. CDR3 length: 11 residues. Germline V gives CDR1 SQVTM, CDR2 ANQGSEA. The CDR3 is CSVRTSGELFF. In DNA, the CDR3 is TGCAGCGTTCGGACTAGCGGGGAGCTGTTTTTT.

Ten or more counts support this clonotype. A read error is possible here, since a much larger clone lies one base away. This chain connects TRBV7-2 to TRBJ2-5; possibly TRBD2 for D (5 bases). With 4 bases removed from V and 4 bases from J, the gap between germline ends came to 22 bases. Germline CDR1 SGHTA, CDR2 FQGNSA. This CDR3 comprises 17 residues. In DNA form, the CDR3 reads TGTGCCAGCAGCTCTCTAATTGCCGAGGAGGACGGAGAGACCCAGTACTTC. The encoded protein is CASSSLIAEEDGETQYF.

This clonotype was seen repeatedly, ten times or more. This chain joins TRBV3-1 and TRBJ1-2, with unresolved D. V gave up 5 bases and J gave up 6 bases, with 13 bases separating them. This CDR3 contains 13 residues. The germline V gene has CDR1 LGHDT and CDR2 YNNKEL (reference sequence). The CDR3 DNA follows: TGTGCCAGCAGCACCCGAGGGAAGAATGGCTACACCTTC. It codes for CASSTRGKNGYTF.

This clonotype has ten or more counts. The chain carries TRBV12-3 or TRBV12-4 and TRBJ1-2; D is unresolved. This CDR3 comprises 11 residues. The V end lost 4 bases, the J end lost 7 bases, and 7 bases lay between the germline ends. CDR3 sequence: CASSSSGGYTF. For the CDR3, the DNA is TGTGCCAGCAGTTCAAGTGGTGGCTACACCTTC.

The table lists this clonotype with many counts. J is TRBJ1-2 and V is TRBV4-1, with D perhaps matching TRBD1 (5 bases). There are 17 residues in the CDR3. V was cut by 0 bases and J by 0 bases, with 14 bases left in between. CDR1 MGHRA and CDR2 YSYEKL come from the germline V gene. The CDR3 loop reads CASSQDGQGLSNYGYTF. In DNA, the CDR3 is TGCGCCAGCAGCCAAGACGGGCAGGGCCTCTCTAACTATGGCTACACCTTC.

In its sample, this clonotype was seen a few times. This rearrangement joins TRBV9 to TRBJ2-2; D may be TRBD2 (6 bases). V was cut by 2 bases and J by 5 bases, with 16 bases left in between. Germline-derived CDR1 and CDR2 are SGDLS and YYNGEE. The CDR3 consists of 16 residues. The DNA for the CDR3 is TGTGCCAGCAGCGTTTGGCGGGACCCCAGGACCGGGGAGCTGTTTTTT. Its translation: CASSVWRDPRTGELFF.

This clonotype was seen more than once but under ten times. One base away lies a much larger clone, so this may be a sequencing read error. V and J are TRBV20-1 and TRBJ2-7; the D gene is possibly TRBD1 (7 bases). The V end lost 0 bases, the J end lost 6 bases, and 15 bases lay between the germline ends. Per the germline V gene, CDR1 is DFQATT and CDR2 is SNEGSKA (reference sequence). The CDR3 is made up of 14 amino acids. The CDR3, as DNA: TGCAGTGCTAGAGAGCGGCAGGGGGGTCGCGAGCAGTACTTC. Translated, it gives CSARERQGGREQYF.

The V call is TRBV3-1, the J call TRBJ1-2; possible D gene TRBD1, 6 bases. V dropped 0 bases and J dropped 5 bases, with 16 bases sitting between them. From germline, CDR1 is LGHDT and CDR2 YNNKEL (reference sequence). This CDR3 contains 16 residues. CDR3 sequence (DNA): TGTGCCAGCAGCCAAGATCCCCACGGACAGAAGTATGGCTACACCTTC. Protein: CASSQDPHGQKYGYTF.

V is TRBV2 and J is TRBJ1-5; 11 bases map to TRBD1. This CDR3 has 20 amino acids. The germline CDR1 and CDR2 sequences are SNHLY and FYNNEI. Trimming removed 4 bases from V and 2 bases from J; junction bases left unmatched: 16. CDR3 sequence reads: CASSGGQGWTGGLGNQPQHF. Here the CDR3 DNA reads TGTGCCAGCAGTGGGGGGCAGGGATGGACAGGGGGCTTGGGCAATCAGCCCCAGCATTTT.

This clonotype showed up many times. The CDR3 region is CASSSGGGGAMNEQFF. The CDR3 DNA reads TGTGCCAGCAGCTCTGGCGGCGGGGGGGCCATGAATGAGCAGTTCTTC. This chain connects TRBV11-3 to TRBJ2-1, with 9 positions matching TRBD2. The length of the CDR3 is 16 residues. V lost 4 bases, J lost 7 bases, and 11 bases stayed unmatched. Germline V gives CDR1 SGHNT, CDR2 YENEEA.

This clonotype was seen at least ten times. The chain couples TRBV20-1 to TRBJ2-2, with 8 bases aligning to TRBD2. Germline V gene lookup returns CDR1 DFQATT and CDR2 SNEGSKA (reference sequence). Trimming cost V 6 bases and J 1 base; bases outside gene matches: 4. This CDR3 is 14 amino acids long. DNA for the CDR3: TGCAGTGCCCCCCTAGCGGGGAACACCGGGGAGCTGTTTTTT. Translated, it gives CSAPLAGNTGELFF.

The table lists this clonotype with many counts. The V call is TRBV5-1, the J call TRBJ1-1; D may be TRBD1 (5 bases). Trimming cost V 4 bases and J 4 bases, with 14 bases left between them. Germline values: CDR1 SGHRS, CDR2 YFSETQ. This CDR3 region has 14 residues. Here the CDR3 DNA reads TGCGCCAGCAGCAGCGGGACTTGGGGCACTGAAGCTTTCTTT. It specifies CASSSGTWGTEAFF.

A word on this clonotype: This likely reflects a read error, since a far larger clone is one base away. The conserved closing phenylalanine or tryptophan is absent in this CDR3, likely reflecting a read error. The chain carries TRBV11-2 and TRBJ2-1; D possibly uses TRBD1 or TRBD2 (5 bases each). The end of the DNA aligns better with TRBJ2-5, so the J call may be wrong. The CDR3 totals 15 residues. Germline lookup yields CDR1 SGHAT and CDR2 FQNNGV. CDR3 in DNA: TGTGCCAGCAGCTTGGACGGGACGGATCAAGAGACCCAGTACGTC. Its protein is CASSLDGTDQETQYV.

V usage is TRBV7-9 and J usage is TRBJ2-2, with 10 bases that match TRBD2. Unmatched junction bases numbered 2, after V lost 0 bases and J lost 4 bases. Germline V gene lookup returns CDR1 SEHNR and CDR2 FQNEAQ (reference sequence). This CDR3 is built from 16 residues. CDR3 loop: CASSLAWTSGTGELFF. The DNA for the CDR3 is TGTGCCAGCAGCTTAGCGTGGACTAGCGGCACCGGGGAGCTGTTTTTT.

In its sample, this clonotype was seen a few times. The rearrangement links TRBV7-3 to TRBJ1-6; D possibly corresponds to TRBD1 (5 bases). The length of the CDR3 is 16 residues. Germline values: CDR1 SGHTA, CDR2 FQGTGA. V was clipped by 2 bases and J by 3 bases, with 11 bases between them. Written as DNA, the CDR3 is TGTGCCAGCAGCTTATTTGGGGGTAGCTATAATTCACCCCTCCACTTT. Translation: CASSLFGGSYNSPLHF.

This clonotype came up a few times. The chain employs TRBV19 and TRBJ1-4; no clear D gene. Germline CDR1 and CDR2: LNHDA and SQIVND (reference sequence). Deletions cut 3 bases from V and 6 bases from J, with 5 bases between. The CDR3 length is 12 residues. CDR3: CASSIPDEKLFF. The CDR3 DNA sequence: TGTGCCAGTAGTATTCCGGATGAAAAACTGTTTTTT.

In its sample, this clonotype was seen many times. The chain links TRBV11-3 to TRBJ1-6; no reliable D call. The V and J ends lost 3 bases and 8 bases respectively, with 11 bases between them. The CDR3 length is 14 residues. Germline CDR1 and CDR2: SGHNT and YENEEA. The CDR3 DNA follows: TGTGCCAGCAGCTTGCTCTATGGGGATTCACCCCTCCACTTT. Translated: CASSLLYGDSPLHF. Combining the CDR3 with reference TRBV11-3 and TRBJ1-6 gives the whole variable domain EAGVVQSPRYKIIEKKQPVAFWCNPISGHNTLYWYLQNLGQGPELLIRYENEEAVDDSQLPKDRFSAERLKGVDSTLKIQPAELGDSAVYLCASSLLYGDSPLHFGNGTRLTVT.

Comments on this clonotype: This clone may be a read error of a much larger clone one base away. The chain has TRBV2 and TRBJ1-1, with 10 nucleotides matching TRBD1. The CDR3 spans 14 residues. V lost 6 bases to trimming and J lost 5 bases; unmatched junction nucleotides: 6. Germline V gene lookup returns CDR1 SNHLY and CDR2 FYNNEI. CDR3 sequence: CASRGTGAGTEAFF. CDR3 sequence (DNA): TGTGCCAGCAGGGGGACAGGGGCCGGGACTGAAGCTTTCTTT.

The CDR3 is CASSYLGSAPGNTIYF. CDR3 DNA: TGTGCCAGCAGTTACCTCGGCTCGGCACCCGGAAACACCATATATTTT. The chain links TRBV6-4 to TRBJ1-3; no definite D call. The germline V gene has CDR1 MRHNA and CDR2 SNTAGT. The ends were cut back, 5 bases at V and 4 bases at J, with 18 bases in the middle. This CDR3 is 16 amino acids long.